A selection of T cell receptor beta chains follows, all from one sample in a study of beta chain features in type 1 diabetes. Some clones are missing from TCRdb's copy, which holds only in-frame ones; the method was immunoSEQ multiplex PCR. The sample consists of under 500,000 clones, about 30% of them appearing once. The specimen sequenced was naive CD4+ T cells from blood. Every receptor here comes from a man aged 18 to 29 in good health. Each CDR3 is given with its conserved first and last residue. Each record gives: CDR3 DNA, CDR3 protein, D gene, J gene, clone size, V gene. A D gene is named only where the DNA matches it firmly. Size is omitted from some rows. Given values are once, few, many or a class for expanded clones.

cdr3_nt: TGTGCCTGGTCACAGTATAGCAATCAGCCCCAGCATTTT
cdr3_aa: CAWSQYSNQPQHF
d_call: NA
j_call: TRBJ1-5
clone_size: NA
v_call: TRBV30

cdr3_nt: TGCAGCGTCTTCCGACAAGGTTCCTACGAGCAGTACTTC
cdr3_aa: CSVFRQGSYEQYF
d_call: NA
j_call: TRBJ2-7
clone_size: few
v_call: TRBV29-1

cdr3_nt: TGTGCCAGCAGCGGAGTGGACAGACCATCCTACGAGCAGTACTTC
cdr3_aa: CASSGVDRPSYEQYF
d_call: NA
j_call: TRBJ2-7
clone_size: NA
v_call: TRBV7-9

cdr3_nt: TGTGCCTGGACCGGAGGACTTAGCAATCAGCCCCAGCATTTT
cdr3_aa: CAWTGGLSNQPQHF
d_call: NA
j_call: TRBJ1-5
clone_size: NA
v_call: TRBV30

cdr3_nt: TGTGCCAGCAGCTTTGGCGACAGCCAAGAGACCCAGTACTTC
cdr3_aa: CASSFGDSQETQYF
d_call: NA
j_call: TRBJ2-5
clone_size: once
v_call: TRBV5-6

cdr3_nt: TGTGCCAGCAGTGTGCAGGGCTTGAACACTGAAGCTTTCTTT
cdr3_aa: CASSVQGLNTEAFF
d_call: NA
j_call: TRBJ1-1
clone_size: NA
v_call: TRBV6-1

cdr3_nt: TGTGCCTGGAGGCGCCGCGAAGGGCCCCAGCATTTT
cdr3_aa: CAWRRREGPQHF
d_call: NA
j_call: TRBJ1-5
clone_size: NA
v_call: TRBV30

cdr3_nt: TGTGCCAGCAGTGAATTTAGGGTTGGGACCGGGGAGCTGTTTTTT
cdr3_aa: CASSEFRVGTGELFF
d_call: NA
j_call: TRBJ2-2
clone_size: NA
v_call: TRBV25-1

cdr3_nt: TGTGCCAGCAGCTTAGTGCGCGAGACCCAGTACTTC
cdr3_aa: CASSLVRETQYF
d_call: NA
j_call: TRBJ2-5
clone_size: NA
v_call: TRBV7-6

cdr3_nt: TGTGCCAGCAGCTTTCCAGCGGGAGGGTTAGAGACCCAGTACTTC
cdr3_aa: CASSFPAGGLETQYF
d_call: TRBD2
j_call: TRBJ2-5
clone_size: NA
v_call: TRBV5-4

cdr3_nt: TGTGCCAGCAGCTCCTGGACAAAAGAGACCCAGTACTTC
cdr3_aa: CASSSWTKETQYF
d_call: NA
j_call: TRBJ2-5
clone_size: NA
v_call: TRBV7-7

cdr3_nt: TGCAGTGCTCGAGGTCTCGCTGAAGCTTTCTTT
cdr3_aa: CSARGLAEAFF
d_call: NA
j_call: TRBJ1-1
clone_size: few
v_call: TRBV20-1

cdr3_nt: TGCGCCAGCAGCCAAGCCCAGCAAGAGACCCAGTACTTC
cdr3_aa: CASSQAQQETQYF
d_call: NA
j_call: TRBJ2-5
clone_size: NA
v_call: TRBV4-1

cdr3_nt: TGTGCCAGCAGTGTCTTACTAGCCTCTAGCACAGATACGCAGTATTTT
cdr3_aa: CASSVLLASSTDTQYF
d_call: NA
j_call: TRBJ2-3
clone_size: NA
v_call: TRBV25-1

cdr3_nt: TGTGCCAGCAGGGGGATGGGCACAGATACGCAGTATTTT
cdr3_aa: CASRGMGTDTQYF
d_call: NA
j_call: TRBJ2-3
clone_size: NA
v_call: TRBV27

cdr3_nt: TGTGCCAGCAGCCCCTCAAGATTTGGTACGGGAGTAACCTACAATGAGCAGTTCTTC
cdr3_aa: CASSPSRFGTGVTYNEQFF
d_call: NA
j_call: TRBJ2-1
clone_size: few
v_call: TRBV7-9

cdr3_nt: TGTGCCTTAACCCCGGGAGTTATGACAGATACGCAGTATTTT
cdr3_aa: CALTPGVMTDTQYF
d_call: NA
j_call: TRBJ2-3
clone_size: NA
v_call: TRBV30

cdr3_nt: TGCAGCGTTGGGAAAGGGAGCAATCAGCCCCAGCATTTT
cdr3_aa: CSVGKGSNQPQHF
d_call: NA
j_call: TRBJ1-5
clone_size: few
v_call: TRBV29-1

cdr3_nt: TGCGCCAGCAGCCAGGCCATCTGGGTGTCCTACGAGCAGTACTTC
cdr3_aa: CASSQAIWVSYEQYF
d_call: NA
j_call: TRBJ2-7
clone_size: NA
v_call: TRBV4-3

cdr3_nt: TGCGCCAGCAGCTTCACAGGGGACTTGAGCTCCTACGAGCAGTACTTC
cdr3_aa: CASSFTGDLSSYEQYF
d_call: NA
j_call: TRBJ2-7
clone_size: NA
v_call: TRBV5-1

cdr3_nt: TGCAGCGTCGCCCTGGGGGGTCCAGATACGCAGTATTTT
cdr3_aa: CSVALGGPDTQYF
d_call: NA
j_call: TRBJ2-3
clone_size: NA
v_call: TRBV29-1

cdr3_nt: TGCGCCAGCAGCAGACTAGCGGGAGGAAACACCGGGGAGCTGTTTTTT
cdr3_aa: CASSRLAGGNTGELFF
d_call: TRBD2
j_call: TRBJ2-2
clone_size: few
v_call: TRBV5-1

cdr3_nt: TGTGCCTGGAGTGCACAGATGAACACTGAAGCTTTCTTT
cdr3_aa: CAWSAQMNTEAFF
d_call: NA
j_call: TRBJ1-1
clone_size: few
v_call: TRBV30

cdr3_nt: TGTGCCAGCAGTTTAAACGGGGCCTACGAGCAGTACTTC
cdr3_aa: CASSLNGAYEQYF
d_call: NA
j_call: TRBJ2-7
clone_size: NA
v_call: TRBV27

cdr3_nt: TGTGCCAGCAAGGGGACAAATCCTTACAATGAGCAGTTCTTC
cdr3_aa: CASKGTNPYNEQFF
d_call: NA
j_call: TRBJ2-1
clone_size: few
v_call: TRBV14

cdr3_nt: TGTGCTAGTGGTTTGGATGAGCAGTTCTTC
cdr3_aa: CASGLDEQFF
d_call: NA
j_call: TRBJ2-1
clone_size: NA
v_call: TRBV12-5

cdr3_nt: TGTGCCATATCTAGGACAGGAGAAGCTTTCTTT
cdr3_aa: CAISRTGEAFF
d_call: TRBD1
j_call: TRBJ1-1
clone_size: NA
v_call: TRBV10-3

cdr3_nt: TGTGCCTGGAGTGTACTAGCGGGAGAATCAACGGCCCTCCAGCAGTACTTC
cdr3_aa: CAWSVLAGESTALQQYF
d_call: TRBD2
j_call: TRBJ2-7
clone_size: few
v_call: TRBV30

cdr3_nt: TGTGCCAGCAGCCCTTCCCTTAGCGGGAGGAGGGACAATGAGCAGTTCTTC
cdr3_aa: CASSPSLSGRRDNEQFF
d_call: TRBD2
j_call: TRBJ2-1
clone_size: NA
v_call: TRBV4-2

cdr3_nt: TGCAGCGTTGTCCGAGGACAGGGTCGGACAGATACGCAGTATTTT
cdr3_aa: CSVVRGQGRTDTQYF
d_call: TRBD1
j_call: TRBJ2-3
clone_size: few
v_call: TRBV29-1

cdr3_nt: TGTGCCAGCTGCCAGGAGATCAATGAGCAGTTCTTC
cdr3_aa: CASCQEINEQFF
d_call: NA
j_call: TRBJ2-1
clone_size: few
v_call: TRBV2

cdr3_nt: TGTGCCAGCAGCCCTCGAGGGGTTGGAGGGGAGACCCAGTACTTC
cdr3_aa: CASSPRGVGGETQYF
d_call: NA
j_call: TRBJ2-5
clone_size: once
v_call: TRBV9

cdr3_nt: TGTGCCACTCTCTCTCCTATGGGATTGAACACTGAAGCTTTCTTT
cdr3_aa: CATLSPMGLNTEAFF
d_call: NA
j_call: TRBJ1-1
clone_size: NA
v_call: TRBV19

cdr3_nt: TGTGCCAGCAGCTTACTAGCGGGCTACGAGCAGTACTTC
cdr3_aa: CASSLLAGYEQYF
d_call: TRBD2
j_call: TRBJ2-7
clone_size: NA
v_call: TRBV7-2

cdr3_nt: TGTGCCAGCAGCCAAATTAATGAAAAACTGTTTTTT
cdr3_aa: CASSQINEKLFF
d_call: NA
j_call: TRBJ1-4
clone_size: NA
v_call: TRBV14

cdr3_nt: TGTGCCAGCAGCAAATTTAGCGGGAGGCCCTACGAGCAGTACTTC
cdr3_aa: CASSKFSGRPYEQYF
d_call: TRBD2
j_call: TRBJ2-7
clone_size: NA
v_call: TRBV5-6

cdr3_nt: TGTGCCAGCAGCGTAGGCGGGAGTCCCTCCTACGAGCAGTACTTC
cdr3_aa: CASSVGGSPSYEQYF
d_call: TRBD2
j_call: TRBJ2-7
clone_size: NA
v_call: TRBV9

cdr3_nt: TGTGCCAGCTCACCACCGGTGAAGACCCAGTACTTC
cdr3_aa: CASSPPVKTQYF
d_call: NA
j_call: TRBJ2-5
clone_size: few
v_call: TRBV18

cdr3_nt: TGTGCCAGCAGTGATTTTCGGGGCCCGGACAGGGATGGCTACACCTTC
cdr3_aa: CASSDFRGPDRDGYTF
d_call: TRBD1
j_call: TRBJ1-2
clone_size: NA
v_call: TRBV2

cdr3_nt: TGTGCCAGCAGATCCACAGGGGAAGATACGCAGTATTTT
cdr3_aa: CASRSTGEDTQYF
d_call: TRBD1
j_call: TRBJ2-3
clone_size: NA
v_call: TRBV6-6

cdr3_nt: TGTGCCAGTAGGCCGGGAGGAGGAAATGAGCAGTTCTTC
cdr3_aa: CASRPGGGNEQFF
d_call: TRBD2
j_call: TRBJ2-1
clone_size: NA
v_call: TRBV6-5

cdr3_nt: TGTGCCAGTAGTCACCGGGACAGCTACTACGAGCAGTACTTC
cdr3_aa: CASSHRDSYYEQYF
d_call: TRBD1
j_call: TRBJ2-7
clone_size: few
v_call: TRBV19

cdr3_nt: TGTGCCAGCAGCCTCTTTGGGACAGGGAACACTGAAGCTTTCTTT
cdr3_aa: CASSLFGTGNTEAFF
d_call: TRBD1
j_call: TRBJ1-1
clone_size: few
v_call: TRBV7-9

cdr3_nt: TGCAGCGTGAATTACGCTAGCACAGATACGCAGTATTTT
cdr3_aa: CSVNYASTDTQYF
d_call: NA
j_call: TRBJ2-3
clone_size: NA
v_call: TRBV29-1

cdr3_nt: TGTGCCTGGAACAAACCGAGCGTCTCCGGCGGGATCTTGTCCAATGAGCAGTTCTTC
cdr3_aa: CAWNKPSVSGGILSNEQFF
d_call: NA
j_call: TRBJ2-1
clone_size: NA
v_call: TRBV30

cdr3_nt: TGTGCCAGCAGGAAACAGTACAATGAGCAGTTCTTC
cdr3_aa: CASRKQYNEQFF
d_call: NA
j_call: TRBJ2-1
clone_size: NA
v_call: TRBV27

cdr3_nt: TGTGCCACCTCGGGCGGGTGGAACATTCAGTACTTC
cdr3_aa: CATSGGWNIQYF
d_call: NA
j_call: TRBJ2-4
clone_size: NA
v_call: TRBV2

cdr3_nt: TGTGCCAGCAGTGAGTTAGCTGATACCTACGAGCAGTACTTC
cdr3_aa: CASSELADTYEQYF
d_call: NA
j_call: TRBJ2-7
clone_size: few
v_call: TRBV9

cdr3_nt: TGTGCCAGCAGTCGACTAGCGGCCTCCTACGAGCAGTACTTC
cdr3_aa: CASSRLAASYEQYF
d_call: TRBD2
j_call: TRBJ2-7
clone_size: few
v_call: TRBV13

cdr3_nt: TGTGCCAGCAGCTTAGAGGTCGGTAGTAGGAGGGGGACTGAAGCTTTCTTT
cdr3_aa: CASSLEVGSRRGTEAFF
d_call: NA
j_call: TRBJ1-1
clone_size: few
v_call: TRBV7-2

cdr3_nt: TGCAGCGTTAGGAGCGGGGGTCCCTACGAGCAGTACTTC
cdr3_aa: CSVRSGGPYEQYF
d_call: TRBD2
j_call: TRBJ2-7
clone_size: NA
v_call: TRBV29-1

cdr3_nt: TGCGCCAGCAGTCGAGGCCTCCTAGACTCCTACGAGCAGTACTTC
cdr3_aa: CASSRGLLDSYEQYF
d_call: NA
j_call: TRBJ2-7
clone_size: NA
v_call: TRBV4-1

cdr3_nt: TGCGCCAGCAGAGACCCTCCGAGAGCCGAGCTCTTC
cdr3_aa: CASRDPPRAELF
d_call: NA
j_call: TRBJ2-1
clone_size: few
v_call: TRBV5-1

cdr3_nt: TGTGCCAGCAGCCCCGGACAGGGGACTGAAGCTTTCTTT
cdr3_aa: CASSPGQGTEAFF
d_call: TRBD1
j_call: TRBJ1-1
clone_size: NA
v_call: TRBV7-2

cdr3_nt: TGTGCCAGCAGTTACGGACGGTTCTCTGGAAACACCATATATTTT
cdr3_aa: CASSYGRFSGNTIYF
d_call: NA
j_call: TRBJ1-3
clone_size: NA
v_call: TRBV6-5

cdr3_nt: TGCGCCAGCAGCCAAGAGGCGGCTAGCGGGAGGGCCGGGACAGATACGCAGTATTTT
cdr3_aa: CASSQEAASGRAGTDTQYF
d_call: TRBD2
j_call: TRBJ2-3
clone_size: few
v_call: TRBV4-1